This TCR beta chain came from a study of T cell responses to AZD1222 COVID-19 vaccine. The study's findings and limits: Following two doses of AZD1222, Spike-specific TCR breadth and depth rose.

The table came from immunoSEQ multiplex PCR; TCRdb's copy has only in-frame clones and leaves some out. The sample holds roughly 110,000 clones; roughly 87% are singletons and the top ten take about 4.5%. As for this clone: Its target is unknown.

The material was peripheral blood, obtained on day 0 of AZD1222 vaccination. This receptor was identified in an adult in good health.

The CDR3 loop is CASSEPGAWGREQYF. The CDR3 DNA sequence: TGTGCCAGCAGCGAACCAGGGGCCTGGGGGAGGGAGCAGTACTTC. This chain links TRBV5-6 with TRBJ2-7; D may correspond to TRBD1 or TRBD2 (6 bases each). This CDR3 comprises 15 residues. V was clipped by 4 bases and J by 7 bases, with 21 bases between them. The germline CDR1 and CDR2 sequences are SGHDT and YYEEEE.